A single sample is the source of the 23 T cell receptor beta chains below, sequenced in a study of human T cells and chemical hapten exposure. Time point meaning: patch test 2, 6 weeks after DPC sensitization. Treatment described: therapeutic diphenylcyclopropenone sensitization with weekly scalp DPC. TCRdb recomputed calls from the RACE reads with MiXCR, one row per CDR3 protein. Among roughly 140,000 distinct CDR3 sequences listed, 12% were seen once. The starting material was whole blood, obtained in connection with sensitization to the hapten diphenylcyclopropenone (DPC). The origin of the receptors is a woman in her forties or fifties with alopecia areata. Some clones in this sample may be carry-over from other donors' samples.

This clonotype was found a few times. The chain links TRBV7-2 to TRBJ2-1, with no clear D. Germline V CDR1 and CDR2: SGHTA, FQGNSA. The length of the CDR3 is 14 residues. The germline V and J ends were trimmed by 3 bases and 6 bases, with 12 bases remaining between them. This CDR3 reads CASSLALLSNEQFF. The CDR3 nucleotides are TGTGCCAGCAGCTTGGCGCTCCTATCCAATGAGCAGTTCTTC.

This clonotype was counted at least ten times. This chain links TRBV12-3 or TRBV12-4 with TRBJ2-1; D not resolved. CDR3 size: 14 residues. Trimming removed 7 bases from V and 2 bases from J, with 12 bases in between. The chain's CDR3 is CASILDAAYNEQFF. The DNA of the CDR3 is TGTGCCAGCATTCTGGACGCTGCCTACAATGAGCAGTTCTTC.

A few counts support this clonotype. The chain couples TRBV24-1 to TRBJ2-2, with 10 bases fitting TRBD1. This CDR3 is 15 amino acids long. J was trimmed by 1 base and V by 5 bases; bases with no gene match: 0. Germline-derived CDR1 and CDR2 are KGHDR and SFDVKD. CDR3 bases: TGTGCCACCAGTGGGACAGGGGGGAACACCGGGGAGCTGTTTTTT. Translation gives CATSGTGGNTGELFF.

In its sample, this clonotype was seen many times. The chain employs TRBV10-2 and TRBJ2-7; perhaps TRBD2 as D (5 bases). The germline CDR1 and CDR2 sequences are WSHSY and SAAADI. Trimming removed 3 bases from V and 3 bases from J, with 6 bases in between. This CDR3 spans 12 amino acids. CDR3 nucleotide sequence: TGCGCCAGCAGTGACCGGGGCTACGAGCAGTACTTC. This encodes CASSDRGYEQYF.

This clonotype was detected once. The chain employs TRBV5-1 and TRBJ2-7; D perhaps matches TRBD1 (6 bases). The V end lost 4 bases, the J end lost 2 bases, and 16 bases lay between the germline ends. The CDR3 contains 15 residues. Germline V gene data show CDR1 as SGHRS and CDR2 as YFSETQ. CDR3 in amino acids: CASSLEGHQTYEQYF. In DNA, the CDR3 is TGCGCCAGCAGCCTCGAGGGACACCAGACCTACGAGCAGTACTTC.

A few counts support this clonotype. This rearrangement joins TRBV7-8 to TRBJ2-2; TRBD1 aligns across 8 bases. The CDR3 is made up of 17 amino acids. V shed 5 bases and J 4 bases; nucleotides not matched to a gene: 12. Looked up from germline, CDR1 is SGHVS and CDR2 is FQNEAQ. The DNA of the CDR3 is TGTGCCAGCAGCGTAGTCAAGACAGGGGTCGGCACCGGGGAGCTGTTTTTT. Amino acids: CASSVVKTGVGTGELFF.

The chain employs TRBV3-1 and TRBJ2-5; a weak D match, TRBD1 (6 bases). Germline-derived CDR1 and CDR2 are LGHDT and YNNKEL (reference sequence). CDR3 size: 15 residues. Trimming cost V 0 bases and J 4 bases, with 12 bases left between them. CDR3 DNA sequence: TGTGCCAGCAGCCAAGAAGTGGGGGCGGGAGAGACCCAGTACTTC. Translating gives CASSQEVGAGETQYF.

This chain connects TRBV27 to TRBJ2-2; weak D call: TRBD2 (6 bases). Germline V gene lookup returns CDR1 MNHEY and CDR2 SMNVEV (reference sequence). Trimming took off 3 bases at V and 6 bases at J, with 20 bases between the two ends. CDR3 length equals 17 residues. CDR3: CASSFLEGTSNAGELFF. The CDR3 DNA reads as TGTGCCAGCAGTTTTTTGGAGGGAACTAGCAACGCCGGGGAGCTGTTTTTT.

The table lists this clonotype with many counts. The CDR3 nucleotides read TGTGCCAGCACCCCCACGGGAGGGCGGCGGACTGAAGCTTTCTTT. Protein sequence: CASTPTGGRRTEAFF. The chain employs TRBV6-2 or TRBV6-3 and TRBJ1-1; no clear D gene. This CDR3 contains 15 residues. In germline, CDR1 is MNHEY, CDR2 SVGEGT. V shed 7 bases and J shed 5 bases, with 20 bases lying between them.

This clonotype was detected ten times or more. CDR3 nucleotides: TGCAGTGCTTGGACAGGTCAGGGACCCGGGGAGCTGTTTTTT. This codes for CSAWTGQGPGELFF. V usage is TRBV20-1 and J usage is TRBJ2-2; 7 bases map to TRBD1. The V gene's germline CDR1 is DFQATT and CDR2 SNEGSKA (reference sequence). The V gene end was trimmed by 5 bases and the J gene end by 6 bases; junction bases not matched to a gene: 9. The CDR3 has 14 amino acids.

This clonotype was picked up many times. The chain employs TRBV9 and TRBJ1-1; the D is unclear. V was cut by 1 base and J by 1 base, with 8 bases left in between. Germline V CDR1 and CDR2: SGDLS, YYNGEE. The CDR3 is 14 amino acids. This chain's CDR3 is CASSVQVTNTEAFF. The CDR3 DNA reads as TGTGCCAGCAGCGTACAGGTTACGAACACTGAAGCTTTCTTT. Combining the CDR3 with reference TRBV9 and TRBJ1-1 gives the whole variable domain DSGVTQTPKHLITATGQRVTLRCSPRSGDLSVYWYQQSLDQGLQFLIQYYNGEERAKGNILERFSAQQFPDLHSELNLSSLELGDSALYFCASSVQVTNTEAFFGQGTRLTVV.

The chain employs TRBV6-6 and TRBJ1-2; the match to TRBD1 covers 10 bases. Germline V gives CDR1 MNHNY, CDR2 SVGAGI (reference sequence). The J segment lost 4 bases and the V segment lost 2 bases, leaving 4 bases of the junction unmatched. The CDR3 has 15 amino acids. The CDR3 spells CASSYTTGGGYGYTF. The CDR3 DNA reads TGTGCCAGCAGTTACACGACAGGGGGCGGCTATGGCTACACCTTC.

The CDR3 DNA is TGTGCCAGCAGCCATTCTGGCGGGAGGGACACCGGGGAGCTGTTTTTT. Its protein is CASSHSGGRDTGELFF. V gene TRBV3-1 combines with J gene TRBJ2-2; TRBD2 matches at 9 bases. J lost 3 bases, V lost 3 bases, and 5 bases had no gene match. Germline CDR1 reads LGHDT; CDR2 reads YNNKEL (reference sequence). The CDR3 covers 16 residues.

The gene calls are TRBV3-1 and TRBJ2-2, with 8 positions matching TRBD1. The CDR3 spans 18 residues. Per germline, CDR1 LGHDT and CDR2 YNNKEL (reference sequence). The trim removed 3 bases at V and 4 bases at J, leaving 13 bases unmatched. CDR3 coding DNA: TGTGCCAGCAGCCACCGACGTGTGGGACAGGAGTCCACCGGGGAGCTGTTTTTT. Protein product: CASSHRRVGQESTGELFF.

A few counts support this clonotype. The V and J genes are TRBV27 and TRBJ1-6; TRBD1 matches at 7 bases. The CDR3 runs 15 residues. The germline gives CDR1 MNHEY, CDR2 SMNVEV (reference sequence). Trimming cost V 5 bases and J 7 bases; bases outside gene matches: 8. The CDR3 DNA is TGTGCCAGCAGTCCCCGACAGGGAGTCAATTCACCCCTCCACTTT. Protein product: CASSPRQGVNSPLHF.

This clonotype was recorded at least ten times. This chain connects TRBV4-2 to TRBJ2-3; the match to TRBD2 covers 12 bases. From germline, CDR1 is LGHNA and CDR2 YNFKEQ. The CDR3 length is 17 residues. V was clipped by 1 base and J by 6 bases; unmatched bases: 8. This chain's CDR3 is CASSQGGLAGGPDTQYF. CDR3 coding DNA: TGTGCCAGCAGCCAAGGAGGGCTAGCGGGAGGGCCGGATACGCAGTATTTT.

This clonotype was observed a few times. V is TRBV18 and J is TRBJ2-1, with unresolved D. This CDR3 is 14 amino acids long. The V and J ends lost 3 bases and 4 bases respectively, with 10 bases between them. The germline gives CDR1 KGHSH, CDR2 LQKENI. The CDR3 reads CASSPQDGYNEQFF. The CDR3 nucleotides are TGTGCCAGCTCACCGCAGGACGGTTACAATGAGCAGTTCTTC.

This clonotype was seen many times. This CDR3 is CASSEGSNSQETQYF. CDR3 in DNA: TGTGCCAGCAGTGAGGGCAGCAATTCCCAAGAGACCCAGTACTTC. V is TRBV2 and J is TRBJ2-5, with D unclear. The CDR3 extends over 15 amino acids. V was trimmed by 3 bases and J by 1 base, leaving 12 bases between them. In germline, CDR1 is SNHLY, CDR2 FYNNEI.

This clonotype was seen repeatedly, ten times or more. The chain carries TRBV7-9 and TRBJ1-1; possible D gene TRBD1, 5 bases. The V gene lost 8 bases and the J gene lost 6 bases, with 19 bases spanning the gap. CDR3 size: 14 residues. Germline CDR1 is SEHNR and CDR2 is FQNEAQ (reference sequence). The CDR3 DNA follows: TGTGCCAGCCTAACGGCGGGACTGGTGGCTGAAGCTTTCTTT. Translation gives CASLTAGLVAEAFF.

This clonotype was seen many times. The chain is built from TRBV29-1 and TRBJ2-3, with 13 bases matching TRBD2. Losses at the gene ends were 5 bases for V and 5 bases for J; bases not matched to a gene: 1. The CDR3 covers 13 residues. The germline CDR1 and CDR2 sequences are SQVTM and ANQGSEA. The CDR3, as DNA: TGCAGCGTTACTAGCGGGGGGGAAGATACGCAGTATTTT. Its protein product is CSVTSGGEDTQYF.

There are a few counts of this clonotype. The genes are TRBV7-9 and TRBJ1-5, with TRBD1 as a possible D gene (5 bases). The CDR3 is 14 residues long. V was clipped by 5 bases and J by 2 bases, with 10 bases between them. The V gene's germline CDR1 is SEHNR and CDR2 FQNEAQ (reference sequence). CDR3 loop: CASSPDNRNQPQHF. The CDR3 nucleotides are TGTGCCAGCAGCCCGGACAATCGCAATCAGCCCCAGCATTTT.

This clonotype was counted a few times. V is TRBV29-1 and J is TRBJ1-1; TRBD1 is a possible D gene (5 bases). V was cut by 7 bases and J by 1 base, with 13 bases left in between. From germline, CDR1 is SQVTM and CDR2 ANQGSEA. CDR3 size: 13 residues. In DNA form, the CDR3 reads TGCAGCGGAAAGGGGAGATCGAACACTGAAGCTTTCTTT. This sequence encodes CSGKGRSNTEAFF.

This clonotype was seen repeatedly, ten times or more. The chain joins TRBV18 to TRBJ2-5; 11 positions match TRBD2. V shed 7 bases and J 4 bases; nucleotides not matched to a gene: 5. Germline CDR1 KGHSH, CDR2 LQKENI. The CDR3 spans 14 residues. CDR3 amino acids: CASWGLAERETQYF. The CDR3 region has the DNA TGTGCCAGCTGGGGACTAGCGGAACGAGAGACCCAGTACTTC.